This TCR beta chain was found in a study of T cell clones after liver transplantation (dated by TCRdb to between 2018 and 2021). Regarding the complete study: Samples were obtained from ITN030ST, a randomized trial in which withdrawal of immunosuppression was attempted within 2 years of liver transplantation. After a pre-transplant mixed lymphocyte reaction, TCRbeta sequencing was used to pinpoint donor-reactive T cell clones, which were subsequently tracked in post-transplant blood. As an antigen-independent comparator for donor-reactive sequences, third party-reactive TCRbeta sequences were also identified from pre-transplant MLRs. Of the eight recipients, a few were HCV-positive, while the remaining recipients had been transplanted for non-autoimmune, non-viral indications. Subjects received no induction therapy and standard immunosuppression until randomization at 12-24 months post-transplant. Tolerance meant complete immunosuppression withdrawal for at least one year without liver enzymes rising beyond twice the upper limit of normal. Blood samples were collected pre-transplant, pre-randomization before withdrawal, and post-randomization after either full withdrawal or failed withdrawal. A cohort of 8 liver transplant recipients was studied, of whom 3 were classified as tolerant and 5 as non-tolerant.

Study-wide findings and limitations: Donor-reactive sequences declined more than third party-reactive ones, suggesting partial antigen-specific deletion unrelated to withdrawal success. Because no allograft tissue specimens were available, donor-reactive T cells may have migrated into the graft instead of being deleted. Once repertoire turnover was taken into account, donor-reactive detection showed a significant reduction for CD4 in 7 of 8 subjects and for CD8 in 8 of 8. Because of small, heterogeneous patient numbers and non-standardized post-transplant time points, the conclusions were only preliminary. In a couple of subjects, low numbers of available donor cells limited the measurable donor-reactive repertoire. In most of the 8 subjects, regardless of tolerance or HCV status, circulating donor-reactive CD4 TCRbeta sequences dropped significantly post-transplant.

This clone was seen only once. Its antigen specificity is not known. Nothing much larger sits one base from this clone, and base qualities are not available. High-throughput TCRbeta CDR3 sequencing of frozen genomic DNA was performed by immunoSEQ, including PCR amplification, mapping, bias correction and internal controls. Per the source publication's procedure: Only productive rearrangements were retained, with each unique TCRbeta sequence defined by its CDR3 nucleotide sequence together with its V and J gene. Donor-reactive sequences required at least 5-fold expansion in CFSE-low cells versus unstimulated pre-transplant cells and at least 0.01% frequency. To ensure at least 90% detection power, minimum frequency thresholds were set for each subject based on that subject's lowest-template unstimulated sample. Jensen-Shannon divergence between the top 1000 TCRbeta sequences post-transplant and pre-transplant was used to measure repertoire turnover. Changes in detection of donor-reactive sequences were assessed with two-sided Fisher's exact tests. TCRdb provides this immuneACCESS table in a form limited to in-frame rearrangements. Some clones are lacking; in checked studies, under half of them reflect an unresolved V gene, and why the rest are absent is not known. The V and J calls and clone size were taken over from that table, and D and trimming were inferred from the DNA. Here the sample has about 99,000 clones; roughly 80% occur a single time. The ten largest make up roughly 0.9% of the sample.

V is cut by 4 bases and J by 1 base, and the space between the germline ends is 15 bases. Taken from cysteine to phenylalanine, the CDR3 has 16 residues. The CDR3 DNA has 48 bases and is translated from base 1. Looking up the germline V gene yields CDR1 SGHRS and CDR2 YFSETQ. The time point tag for this specimen amounts to: pre-transplant. Unstimulated PBMCs, after thawing, were stained for CD3, CD4 and CD8 and then FACS-sorted into CD3+CD4+ and CD3+CD8+ populations. Each of the 8 studied subjects was randomized to immunosuppression withdrawal. The Qiagen DNeasy Blood and Tissue Kit was used for genomic DNA isolation.

The chain was built from TRBV5-1 and TRBJ1-3; the D gene is perhaps TRBD1, from 6 matching bases. The receptor's source is a human donor who received a liver transplant. Here the sequenced sample was CD4+ T cells from blood, taken before liver transplant. The CDR3 amino acid sequence is: CASSPGGAWSGNTIYF. The DNA sequence is as follows: TGCGCCAGCAGCCCCGGGGGGGCTTGGTCTGGAAACACCATATATTTT. Joined to the reference TRBV5-1 and TRBJ1-3 proteins, this CDR3 gives the full variable domain: KAGVTQTPRYLIKTRGQQVTLSCSPISGHRSVSWYQQTPGQGLQFLFEYFSETQRNKGNFPGRFSGRQFSNSRSEMNVSTLELGDSALYLCASSPGGAWSGNTIYFGEGSWLTVV.